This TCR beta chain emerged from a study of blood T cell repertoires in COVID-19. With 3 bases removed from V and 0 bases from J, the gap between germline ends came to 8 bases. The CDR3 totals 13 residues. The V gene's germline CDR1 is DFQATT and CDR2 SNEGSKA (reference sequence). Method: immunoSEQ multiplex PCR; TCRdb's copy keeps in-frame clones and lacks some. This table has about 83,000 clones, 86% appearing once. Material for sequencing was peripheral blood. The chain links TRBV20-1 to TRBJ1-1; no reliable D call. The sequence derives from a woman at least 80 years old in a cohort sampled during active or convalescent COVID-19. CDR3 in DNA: TGCAGTGCTAGTGTGCACTTGAACACTGAAGCTTTCTTT. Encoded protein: CSASVHLNTEAFF.